Below, 7 T cell receptor beta chains from the same sample are listed, as sequenced in a study of blood T cells in healthy people across ages. A second roughly 7 to 12 cycle PCR used barcoded and J-beta primers. MiXCR, applied by TCRdb to the 5' RACE reads, yields one record per CDR3 protein. The sample includes about 380,000 distinct CDR3 sequences, approximately 47% of them seen just once. The sequencing input was blood. The receptors originated from a man between 60 and 70 years old in good health.

The genes are TRBV19 and TRBJ1-2; D might be TRBD1 (5 bases). The CDR3 covers 15 residues. CDR1 LNHDA and CDR2 SQIVND come from the germline V gene (reference sequence). The V and J ends lost 4 bases and 4 bases respectively, with 16 bases between them. The CDR3 reads CASSTPWDVGYGYTF. The CDR3 DNA reads TGTGCCAGTAGTACCCCTTGGGACGTTGGCTATGGCTACACCTTC.

This clonotype was detected a few times. The rearrangement uses TRBV6-5 and TRBJ2-1; D gene uncertain. Trimming took off 6 bases at V and 0 bases at J, with 15 bases between the two ends. Germline-derived CDR1 and CDR2 are MNHEY and SVGAGI. The CDR3 totals 16 residues. Written as DNA, the CDR3 is TGTGCCAGCAGCGCCTCGAGTGGGTACTCCTACAATGAGCAGTTCTTC. This sequence encodes CASSASSGYSYNEQFF.

The rearrangement uses TRBV12-3 or TRBV12-4 and TRBJ2-6, with D possibly matching TRBD2 (6 bases). V shed 5 bases and J shed 4 bases, with 15 bases lying between them. The CDR3 contains 16 residues. CDR3 sequence: CASSLPGGTGANVLTF. The CDR3 nucleotides read TGTGCCAGCAGTCTCCCGGGCGGGACCGGGGCCAACGTCCTGACTTTC.

This clonotype has a single count. The J gene is TRBJ2-1, the V gene TRBV4-1, with D unresolved. Germline V gene sequence: CDR1 MGHRA, CDR2 YSYEKL. V lost 3 bases and J lost 4, with 7 bases in between. The CDR3 runs 13 residues. The CDR3 coding sequence is TGCGCCAGCAGCCACCGCTTTTACAATGAGCAGTTCTTC. It yields the protein CASSHRFYNEQFF.

The chain recombines TRBV20-1 with TRBJ2-4; D gene ambiguous. Gene TRBJ2-7 matches the end of the DNA better, so the J call may be wrong. Germline-derived CDR1 and CDR2 are DFQATT and SNEGSKA (reference sequence). The CDR3 runs to 14 residues. The CDR3 is CSARGEVATYEQYF. CDR3 DNA sequence: TGCAGTGCTAGAGGAGAGGTAGCAACCTACGAGCAGTACTTC.

This clonotype was seen a handful of times. J is TRBJ2-2 and V is TRBV6-4; 8 bases fit TRBD1. This CDR3 comprises 13 residues. Trimming took 8 bases from V and 4 from J; bases not matched to a gene: 3. The germline CDR1 and CDR2 sequences are MRHNA and SNTAGT. CDR3 DNA: TGTGCCAGCTCTGACAGGGGCACCGGGGAGCTGTTTTTT. Its protein product is CASSDRGTGELFF.

There are many counts of this clonotype. The chain recombines TRBV4-3 with TRBJ2-3, with D unresolved. The CDR3 is 14 residues long. Germline CDR1 reads LGHNA; CDR2 reads YSLEER. V shed 4 bases and J shed 0 bases, with 8 bases lying between them. The CDR3 DNA sequence: TGCGCCAGCAGCCCCTTGACCAGCACAGATACGCAGTATTTT. Translated, it gives CASSPLTSTDTQYF.